At least ten counts were recorded for the clone carrying this T cell receptor (beta chain). This entry is derived from a study of regulatory T cells in long-lasting Graves disease. Time point here: newly diagnosed GD, antithyroid drugs for less than 3 months. PBMC RNA served as the TCR library source. The patients included were those that came from an endocrinology department in Xi'an, China. Construction of the TCR beta libraries employed iRepertoire HTBI primers in conjunction with Arm-PCR of CDR3 regions. Via MiXCR, TCRdb re-called the multiplex PCR reads, giving one row per CDR3 protein. The data contain 350,000 to 500,000 distinct CDR3 sequences, about 15% of them singletons. Trimming took 4 bases from V and 9 from J, leaving 25 bases between them. In germline, CDR1 is SQVTM, CDR2 ANQGSEA. The CDR3 contains 15 residues. This sample was shared with a second study, whose subject was T cells in Graves' hyperthyroidism and ophthalmopathy. That paper states: Most clonotypes that expanded in the thyroid above 0.001 also showed up in blood.

The material was peripheral blood mononuclear cells (PBMCs), obtained at new diagnosis, from a patient treated with antithyroid drugs. The V and J genes are TRBV29-1 and TRBJ2-7; D unclear. The TCR originated in a woman between 25 and 40 years old with Graves disease. In nucleotides, the CDR3 is TGCAGCGTTGTAGGTCAAGGCCAGGCCTCCCCCGGGCAGTACTTC. Translating it yields CSVVGQGQASPGQYF.